The subject of this entry is one T cell receptor beta chain. Germline V CDR1 and CDR2: SNHLY, FYNNEI. The J segment lost 6 bases and the V segment lost 2 bases, leaving 8 bases of the junction unmatched. The CDR3 spans 15 residues. This sample stems from a study of blood T cell repertoires in COVID-19. Study information: The origin of the acute and convalescent COVID-19 samples was the United States, Italy and Spain.

The assay was immunoSEQ multiplex PCR, and TCRdb's table has in-frame clones only and misses some. The sample carries approximately 380,000 clones, more than 70% recorded once. The sequence derives from a woman aged 18 to 35 who had recovered from COVID-19. Material for sequencing was PBMCs or T cells enriched from blood (not recorded which). The chain joins TRBV2 to TRBJ2-5; 8 bases are shared with TRBD2. CDR3 in DNA: TGTGCCAGCAGTGAACAATTTAGCGGGGAGCAGACCCAGTACTTC. Residues: CASSEQFSGEQTQYF.